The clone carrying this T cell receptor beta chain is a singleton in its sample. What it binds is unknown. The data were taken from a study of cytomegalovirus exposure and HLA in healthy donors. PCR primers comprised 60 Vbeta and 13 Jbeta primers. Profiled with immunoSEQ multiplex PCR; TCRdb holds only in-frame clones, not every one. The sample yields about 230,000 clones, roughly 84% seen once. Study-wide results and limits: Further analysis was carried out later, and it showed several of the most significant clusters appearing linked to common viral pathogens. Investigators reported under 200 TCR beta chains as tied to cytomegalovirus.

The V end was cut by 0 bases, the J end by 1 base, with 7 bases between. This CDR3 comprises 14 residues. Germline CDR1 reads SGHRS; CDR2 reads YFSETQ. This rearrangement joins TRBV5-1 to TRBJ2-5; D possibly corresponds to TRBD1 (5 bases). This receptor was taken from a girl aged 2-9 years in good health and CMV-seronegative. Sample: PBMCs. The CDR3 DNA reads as TGCGCCAGCAGCTTGGTCGACAGCCAAGAGACCCAGTACTTC. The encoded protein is CASSLVDSQETQYF.